Listed below are T cell receptor beta chains from one sample, sequenced in a study of CD8+ T cells in alopecia areata. The data were produced by immunoSEQ multiplex PCR, yet TCRdb's version contains in-frame clones alone and is incomplete. Of about 140,000 clones in the sample, about two thirds were seen once. The sequenced sample was CD8+ T cells sorted from blood. The receptors come from a human donor in good health. The CDR3 runs from the conserved cysteine through the conserved F or W. The D gene is left open where the match is weak. The size of a clone is reported for some rows only, either as once, few or many, or as a class for expanded clones.

J: TRBJ2-1
size: .
D: TRBD2
V: TRBV5-8
DNA: TGTGCCAGCAGCTTGGCGGCTAGCGGGAGTTTAGGGTATGAGCAGTTCTTC
CDR3: CASSLAASGSLGYEQFF

J: TRBJ2-1
size: few
D: TRBD2
V: TRBV6-6
DNA: TGTGCCTTGGGGACTAGCGAGGACCAGCAGCAGTTCTTC
CDR3: CALGTSEDQQQFF

J: TRBJ2-1
size: few
D: TRBD1
V: TRBV9
DNA: TGTGCCAGCAGCGAGGGCGGGACAGGGCTATCTGAGCAGTTCTTC
CDR3: CASSEGGTGLSEQFF

J: TRBJ2-7
size: .
D: TRBD2
V: TRBV7-8
DNA: TGTGCCAGCAGCCTAGGGACTAGCGGGAGCTACGAGCAGTACTTC
CDR3: CASSLGTSGSYEQYF

J: TRBJ2-7
size: few
D: .
V: TRBV14
DNA: TGTGCCAGCAGCCAAGGAGGTACCTTTTACGAGCAGTACTTC
CDR3: CASSQGGTFYEQYF

J: TRBJ2-2
size: few
D: .
V: TRBV4-2
DNA: TGTGCCAGCAGCCAAGGGGGTCCCGGGGAGCTGTTTTTT
CDR3: CASSQGGPGELFF

J: TRBJ1-1
size: .
D: .
V: TRBV25-1
DNA: TGTGCCAGCAGTGAACGAGGGCTATCCTCTGAAGCTTTCTTT
CDR3: CASSERGLSSEAFF

J: TRBJ2-7
size: .
D: .
V: TRBV30
DNA: TGTGCCTGGAGGCCTCTAGCGCACTACTCCTACGAGCAGTACTTC
CDR3: CAWRPLAHYSYEQYF

J: TRBJ2-7
size: few
D: .
V: TRBV29-1
DNA: TGCAGCGTCTTGGGAGAATCCTACGAGCAGTACTTC
CDR3: CSVLGESYEQYF

J: TRBJ2-7
size: .
D: TRBD1
V: TRBV28
DNA: TGTGCCAGCAGTCCCCGGGACAGGGGATTTGAAGAGCAGTACTTC
CDR3: CASSPRDRGFEEQYF

J: TRBJ2-1
size: few
D: TRBD2
V: TRBV4-1
DNA: TGCGCCAGCAGCCAAGAGGGACTAAGCTACAATGAGCAGTTCTTC
CDR3: CASSQEGLSYNEQFF